This T cell receptor beta chain originates from a study of CD8+ T cells in alopecia areata. Study as a whole: At a dose of 5 to 10 mg twice daily, oral tofacitinib was given to treated patients.

Study-wide findings and caveats: Clonality in lesional scalp, especially alopecia totalis/universalis, exceeded that of normal scalp. Scalp sequencing also captures normal skin's resident alphabeta T cells.

RNA was extracted and reverse transcribed into cDNA as the sequencing template. Profiling relied on immunoSEQ multiplex PCR, and the TCRdb table lists in-frame clones only, not all of them. This table has 200,000 to 250,000 clones, under 80% appearing once. Alopecia areata patients provided lesional scalp punch biopsies and peripheral blood. This clone was seen a few times. The antigen is unknown. The TCR originated in a human donor with alopecia areata. The material sequenced was CD4+ T cells sorted from blood, taken at week 0.

The DNA of the CDR3 is TGTGCCAGCAGCCAGACAGATTCTGGAAACACCATATATTTT. Amino acid sequence: CASSQTDSGNTIYF. This chain uses TRBV9 with TRBJ1-3; the D gene is possibly TRBD1 (5 bases). This CDR3 is 14 amino acids long. Trimming pared 4 bases from V and 1 base from J, leaving 9 bases between. CDR1 is SGDLS, CDR2 YYNGEE, per germline.